These 14 T cell receptor beta chains share one sample of origin, sequenced in a study of blood T cell repertoires in COVID-19. Repertoires were generated with immunoSEQ multiplex PCR, while TCRdb's copy carries only in-frame clones and drops some. The sample lists around 120,000 clones; around nine tenths were seen once. The sample was peripheral blood. The receptor source for this set is a man between 50 and 59 years old with active COVID-19.

This clone was counted once. J is TRBJ2-7 and V is TRBV9, with 7 positions matching TRBD1. This CDR3 has 15 amino acids. Looked up from germline, CDR1 is SGDLS and CDR2 is YYNGEE. After removal of 0 bases from V and 0 bases from J, the junction contained 3 bases not matched to a gene. CDR3 sequence (DNA): TGTGCCAGCAGCGTAGGACAGGGTCACTCCTACGAGCAGTACTTC. This codes for CASSVGQGHSYEQYF. Full variable domain (rest looked up from reference TRBV9 and TRBJ2-7): DSGVTQTPKHLITATGQRVTLRCSPRSGDLSVYWYQQSLDQGLQFLIQYYNGEERAKGNILERFSAQQFPDLHSELNLSSLELGDSALYFCASSVGQGHSYEQYFGPGTRLTVT.

The V and J genes are TRBV7-8 and TRBJ1-2, with a possible D match to TRBD1 (5 bases). Per the germline V gene, CDR1 is SGHVS and CDR2 is FQNEAQ. V lost 3 bases, J lost 6 bases, and 14 bases lay in between. CDR3 size: 14 residues. The CDR3 loop is CASSFFSGEHGYTF. Written as DNA, the CDR3 is TGTGCCAGCAGCTTTTTCTCGGGGGAACATGGCTACACCTTC.

V and J are TRBV24-1 and TRBJ1-4; 9 bases agree with TRBD1. Germline CDR1 and CDR2: KGHDR and SFDVKD. The ends lost 2 bases at V and 7 bases at J; junction bases unmatched: 7. The CDR3 has 16 amino acids. Here the CDR3 reads CATSDSGTGSGEKLFF. DNA for the CDR3: TGTGCCACCAGTGATTCCGGGACAGGGAGCGGTGAAAAACTGTTTTTT.

The chain uses TRBV7-9 and TRBJ2-6; D call uncertain. Trimming left V 2 bases short and J 1 base short, with 12 bases between. The CDR3 loop spans 17 amino acids. Germline loops: CDR1 SEHNR, CDR2 FQNEAQ (reference sequence). The CDR3: CASSLLHLSSGANVLTF. For the CDR3, the DNA is TGTGCCAGCAGCTTACTTCACCTTAGTTCTGGGGCCAACGTCCTGACTTTC.

The CDR3 loop is CASSEASGTASYNEQFF. The CDR3 DNA follows: TGTGCCAGCAGTGAAGCCTCCGGGACAGCCTCCTACAATGAGCAGTTCTTC. J is TRBJ2-1 and V is TRBV6-1; 7 nucleotides match TRBD1. The J segment lost 0 bases and the V segment lost 0 bases, leaving 5 bases of the junction unmatched. The CDR3 consists of 17 residues. Germline CDR1 and CDR2: MNHNS and SASEGT.

V usage is TRBV19 and J usage is TRBJ2-1; 10 positions match TRBD1. V gave up 7 bases and J gave up 5 bases; unmatched junction bases: 5. This CDR3 spans 14 amino acids. Germline loops: CDR1 LNHDA, CDR2 SQIVND (reference sequence). CDR3 amino acids: CASNPGQGNNEQFF. The CDR3 DNA sequence: TGTGCCAGTAATCCGGGACAGGGGAACAATGAGCAGTTCTTC.

The CDR3 sequence is CASATAEAFF. The DNA of the CDR3 is TGTGCCAGCGCTACAGCTGAAGCTTTCTTT. This chain connects TRBV6-8 to TRBJ1-1, with D uncertain. The CDR3 is 10 residues long. Germline CDR1 MNHGY, CDR2 SAAAGT. V was shortened by 8 bases and J by 6 bases, with 7 bases between the two germline ends.

CDR3 DNA: TGTGCCACCAGTGGTGGGACAGGGCCATCGGGTGGCTACACCTTC. Amino acid sequence: CATSGGTGPSGGYTF. The chain joins TRBV24-1 to TRBJ1-2; 9 nucleotides align to TRBD1. The CDR3 loop spans 15 amino acids. Trimming took 5 bases from V and 7 from J; bases not matched to a gene: 10. Germline-derived CDR1 and CDR2 are KGHDR and SFDVKD.

The chain has TRBV24-1 and TRBJ2-3, with TRBD1 as a possible D gene (6 bases). CDR1 KGHDR and CDR2 SFDVKD come from the germline V gene. The CDR3 extends over 14 amino acids. V was shortened by 3 bases and J by 5 bases, with 11 bases between the two germline ends. The CDR3 DNA reads TGTGCCACCAGTGATCTCGCCAGGGGAGATACGCAGTATTTT. Translation gives CATSDLARGDTQYF.

The chain has TRBV3-1 (or the pseudogene TRBV3-2) and TRBJ1-1, with 10 bases matching TRBD1. The trim removed 4 bases at V and 1 base at J, leaving 12 bases unmatched. Germline CDR1 and CDR2: LGHDT and YNNKEL (reference sequence). CDR3 length equals 18 residues. In DNA, the CDR3 is TGTGCCAGCAGCCTGAGGACAGGGGGACCGACCAGGAACACTGAAGCTTTCTTT. Translating it yields CASSLRTGGPTRNTEAFF.

The chain has TRBV3-1 (or the pseudogene TRBV3-2) and TRBJ2-5; the D is unclear. Trimming removed 4 bases at V and 4 bases at J, with 7 bases between. Germline V gives CDR1 LGHDT, CDR2 YNNKEL (reference sequence). The CDR3 has 12 residues. The CDR3 DNA is TGTGCCAGCAGCCCCCGTCGAGAGACCCAGTACTTC. Translating it yields CASSPRRETQYF.

The V call is TRBV6-1, the J call TRBJ1-2; D not certain. Trimming pared 0 bases from V and 4 bases from J, leaving 9 bases between. The germline V gene encodes CDR1 MNHNS and CDR2 SASEGT. CDR3 length: 14 amino acids. DNA of the CDR3: TGTGCCAGCAGTGAAGCTCGAGGTAGCTATGGCTACACCTTC. It specifies CASSEARGSYGYTF.

This chain joins TRBV4-1 and TRBJ2-1; the D is unclear. Germline loops: CDR1 MGHRA, CDR2 YSYEKL. The CDR3 is 13 residues long. Deletions cut 0 bases from V and 8 bases from J, with 8 bases between. Here the CDR3 DNA reads TGCGCCAGCAGCCAAGATAACGGGTATGAGCAGTTCTTC. It translates to CASSQDNGYEQFF.

This chain joins TRBV9 and TRBJ2-7; TRBD1 agrees at 7 bases. Germline trimming cut 0 bases from V and 3 bases from J; bases unmatched to any gene: 3. The germline gives CDR1 SGDLS, CDR2 YYNGEE. This CDR3 is built from 14 residues. The CDR3 DNA follows: TGTGCCAGCAGCGTAGGACAGGGTGGCTACGAGCAGTACTTC. It codes for CASSVGQGGYEQYF.